This T cell receptor beta chain comes out of a study of neurological immune-mediated disorders (dated by TCRdb to between 2018 and 2021). Background for the entire study: Using UMI-based sequencing, the study compared peripheral blood TCR-beta repertoires from patients with HTLV-I-associated myelopathy (HAM/TSP), patients with multiple sclerosis, and healthy controls. Alongside PBMC samples, the set of some 98 TCR-beta libraries contained longitudinal samples, technical triplicates, and paired CD4+ and CD8+ T-cell subsets that had been sorted. The cohort was made up of approximately 71 subjects, consisting of roughly 15 HAM/TSP patients, 34 multiple sclerosis patients and 20 healthy controls.

This clonotype has ten or more counts. Its antigen target is currently unknown. No much larger clone is present one base from it, and per-base qualities are unavailable. V ends up 4 bases short and J 4 bases short, with an unmatched junction base count of 5. Counted from cysteine to phenylalanine, this CDR3 has 15 amino acids. The kept DNA is CDR3 alone, 45 bases in frame from the first base. Paper-wide results and their limitations: No identical CDR3 amino acid sequences were found to be shared among expanded clones across subjects, suggesting that TCR-beta repertoires were private in all groups. The highest TCR clonal expansion was observed in HAM/TSP patients, whereas the lowest was observed in MS patients, even when compared with healthy controls.

Blood bank volunteers in Maryland, USA served as the healthy controls. Sorted-subset TCR libraries were prepared from approximately 1 million sorted CD4+ or CD8+ T cells. Peripheral blood was subjected to Ficoll-Hypaque density gradient centrifugation to isolate PBMCs, which were then cryopreserved in liquid nitrogen. The study also sequenced paired sorted CD4+ and CD8+ subsets from healthy controls, HAM/TSP patients and MS patients. cDNA synthesis used template-switch 5'RACE with a primer carrying a 10-nucleotide random unique molecular identifier tagging each TCR transcript. Every sequencing run yielded over 170 million TCR-beta sequences covering 15-18 subjects. Total RNA was extracted with the RNeasy kit. The KAPA Real-time Library Amplification kit was used to amplify TCR-beta VDJ regions with primers targeting the TCR constant region and the 5'RACE anchor. A first PCR added sample indexes and Illumina adaptors, and a second PCR then raised library yield. After Ampure bead purification, the TCR product of roughly 650 bp was size-selected on a 2% E-gel SizeSelection system. Before pooling, library quality was assessed on a Bioanalyzer, concentration was determined with Qubit, and library quantification was performed with the Kapa Library Quantification kit. Libraries were sequenced paired-end 2 x 150 bp on an Illumina HiSeq 2500. To increase sequence diversity, roughly 24-32% phiX was spiked into each library pool. As for how the authors treated the data: Quality-filtered reads were processed with the UMI-based MiGEC pipeline, which removed over 80% of raw TCR sequences during error correction. IMGT germline references were used for alignment of VDJ genes, and clonotypes were defined by a unique CDR3 amino acid sequence together with V-J genes. Clonal expansion, Shannon diversity, and CDR3 relatedness (CalcPairwiseDistances, ClusterSamples) were evaluated with VDJtools, and phylogenetic trees were built with CLCbio workbench. A clone was classed as expanded if it had 8 or more unique UMIs, a cutoff based on coefficient-of-variation modelling across technical triplicates. TCRdb trimmed public reads at Q25 via fastp, called clones via MiXCR and kept in-frame beta chains. Rows are unified per CDR3 protein, each entry keeping the most common DNA and genes. TCRdb's processing, not the study's, gives the V and J calls here. The table for this sample lists more than 25,000 distinct CDR3 sequences; less than 5% of them were counted only once. The ten largest clonotypes hold around 25% of the sample.

The sample was CD4+ T cells from blood. The V and J genes are TRBV12-3 or TRBV12-4 and TRBJ2-3, with 10 junctional bases fitting TRBD2. This TCR came from a woman aged 40-49 years in good health. The CDR3 is CASSSSGRGADTQYF. The nucleotides are TGTGCCAGCAGTTCTAGCGGGAGAGGGGCAGATACGCAGTATTTT.